The text below deals with one T cell receptor beta chain. This clone's antigen is unknown. Base qualities are missing; no much larger clone stands one base away. In total, approximately 690 healthy bone marrow donors made up the cohort. At the time of sampling, every cohort member was nominally healthy, though immune exposures that went unrecorded were likely present. The donor tested CMV seronegative and was one of the 352 seronegative cohort members. Each donor provided a peripheral blood sample, and peripheral blood mononuclear cells were used for TCR beta sequencing. Genomic DNA was extracted from the blood cell samples with the Qiagen DNeasy Blood Extraction Kit. These data belong to a study of cytomegalovirus exposure and HLA in healthy donors (dated by TCRdb to about 2017). With regard to the full study: An earlier analysis of approximately 550 of the donors reported 250 to 350 Gb of sequence data and some 120 million unique TCR beta sequences from 150 million to 200 million T cells. An early release that covered about 600 HLA-typed donors contained about 300 gigabases of sequencing data and around 80 million unique TCR sequences. Of the 350 to 400 genotyped donors, over 70% fell in the genetic ancestry cluster associated with self-reported Caucasian donors. The study aimed to test whether cataloging public T cell receptors could reveal signatures of past pathogen exposure. The T cell repertoires of 550 to 850 subjects were profiled by immunosequencing and related to cytomegalovirus serostatus. A separate validation cohort of about 110 different subjects was used in addition to the roughly 620-subject first cohort. The study combined high-throughput TCR immunosequencing, statistical association of individual TCRs with disease status, and machine learning to predict cytomegalovirus infection status. A later analysis re-analyzed previously published TCR beta repertoires from 666 donors and added high-resolution HLA genotyping to study TCR occurrence patterns. The later analysis used no new phenotypic data to find candidate immune exposures, relying instead on TCR beta sequences and their occurrence across donors. An earlier analysis of around 540 of the donors applied high-throughput TCR beta sequencing to assess whether each TCR beta V gene segment acted as functional or pseudogenic. Alongside the repertoire data, information on donor age, sex, ethnicity and CMV serostatus was compiled. A later genetic analysis used genome-wide SNP genotypes for about 65% of the roughly 700 donors, treating that subset as a discovery cohort. Every repertoire in the discovery cohort had been generated on one and the same sequencing platform. HLA typing covered class I and class II loci at four-digit resolution. Typing coverage varied by locus: roughly 620-640 donors for A, B, C, DRB1 and DQB1; 500 to 550 for DQA1; 606 for DPA1; approximately 450 for DPB1. Roughly 5 DR-DQ haplotypes were treated as single units for association and clustering because of strong linkage in the cohort. Among about 370 genotyped donors of the cohort, an average of around 250,000 unique TCR beta nucleotide sequences was sequenced per donor, of which about 19% were non-productive.

Beyond this particular receptor, the publication reports: In vitro tests confirmed that three of the cytomegalovirus-associated TCR beta chains recognize cytomegalovirus antigens. A cluster of highly shared sequence variants was judged likely to represent a technical artifact of the sequencing pipeline. According to the authors, the approach could potentially be generalized to other disease states and immunological phenotypes. The only immune exposure information available for the cohort was CMV serostatus. In a later genetic analysis, fewer N-insertions in productive TCRs were reported among donors in an Asian-associated ancestry cluster than the roughly 700-donor mean. A further reported finding was that TCR beta sequences accurately predicted the HLA-A and HLA-B alleles for most subjects in the first cohort. Because the 87-base-pair reads could not distinguish some IMGT-functional V segments, including TRBV6-2 and TRBV6-3, those segments were excluded. Most TCR sequences were seen in very few donors, while some public TCRs were found in many individuals. A later analysis found that most CMV-associated TCR beta chains appeared HLA-restricted, with HLA associations seemingly driven largely by CMV exposure. When HLA alleles, especially DR and DQ, strongly co-occurred, TCR associations were difficult to assign to individual alleles. Sequencing depth was assumed to be roughly uniform across donors in the presence/absence analyses, though that assumption may not hold. The study gave a list of about 150 TCR beta chains associated with cytomegalovirus. An earlier analysis of 450 to 750 of the donors showed that most TCR beta V segments appeared in productive rearrangements either about 90% or about 30% of the time, which broadly matched IMGT annotations. A later analysis reported that several top co-occurrence clusters appeared linked to parvovirus B19, influenza, CMV and Epstein-Barr virus. The classifier was reported to diagnose cytomegalovirus status with high specificity and sensitivity in both the original and validation cohorts. V-gene and J-gene trimming of TCR beta chains was associated with a missense DCLRE1C variant in a later genetic analysis, and the association was replicated in an independent cohort. In a later analysis, TCR association rates were found to vary across HLA loci, with the most associated TCRs seen for DRB1 alleles and the fewest for HLA-C alleles. The earlier analysis of some 540 of the donors excluded fewer than 20 rarely observed V segments, including chromosome 9 orphons, because counts were too low. This cohort had only TCR beta chains sequenced, and the lack of alpha or paired-chain data limited which features could be detected. In a later analysis, HLA-associated TCR beta chains were found to be more clonally expanded and to have lower generation probabilities than equally common non-associated chains. Because HLA typing was unavailable for some donors at each locus, only the typed subset was used in association tests. Specific HLA alleles were associated with some 15,000 TCR beta sequences at a false discovery rate of 0.05 in a later analysis. Linkage disequilibrium might explain the correlated functional status among segregating V segments, but an unknown experimental factor could not be ruled out.

CDR1 SGHDT and CDR2 YYEEEE are derived from the germline V gene. The CDR3 holds 12 amino acids from the cysteine to the phenylalanine. Here the CDR3 DNA is all that survives: 36 bases in frame from base 1. Between the V and J ends, shortened by 8 bases and 6 bases respectively, the junction contains 14 bases. Library creation used the immunoSEQ multiplex PCR assay. For the multiplex PCR, a mixture combining 60 forward primers for TCR Vbeta segments and 13 reverse primers for TCR Jbeta segments was used. The CDR3 region of rearranged TCR beta genes was amplified from genomic DNA by a multiplex PCR assay. Amplified TCR beta libraries were sequenced as 87-base-pair reads on the Illumina HiSeq System. The original pipeline was this. Across the 500 to 850 repertoires, a later analysis counted about 81 million unique TCR beta chains, 8.5 million to 12 million of which were shared by at least two donors. A nearest-neighbor algorithm error-corrected the raw reads and collapsed the reads into unique sequences, merging closely related sequences to remove PCR and sequencing errors. Alignment of CDR3 sequences to IMGT reference sequences was used to assign V, D and J gene segments. For a sequence to be retained, at least a six-nucleotide match to both a V gene segment and a J gene segment was required. A rearrangement was called productive if the CDR3 had no stop codons and remained in frame with V and J, and every other rearrangement was called non-productive. CDR3 was defined by IMGT convention, running from the second conserved V-encoded cysteine to the conserved J-encoded phenylalanine. The earlier analysis of some 580 of the donors excluded any sequence lacking an unambiguous match to a single V gene segment. In an earlier analysis of a few hundred of the donors, a V segment was called functional when productive rearrangements were above 56.7%, and segregating when the standard deviation between donors exceeded 5%. A statistical classification framework was built to diagnose cytomegalovirus status from the catalog of TCR beta chain sequences. In a later analysis, TCR nucleotide sequences were compared against IMGT/GENE-DB human TR gene sequences so that V and J genes could be assigned. Using the TCRdist pipeline, a later analysis assigned CDR3 sequences along with most-parsimonious VDJ recombination scenarios. In a later analysis, every TCR beta chain was defined by the combination of its CDR3 amino acid sequence and its V-gene family, and reads without a unique V-gene family were dropped. A later analysis removed roughly 590 highly shared, low-generation-probability nucleotide sequences to deal with suspected cross-contamination and a sequencing artifact. A later analysis calculated a clonal expansion index for each public chain from normalized within-repertoire ranks of inferred template counts. In a later analysis, generation probabilities were computed with a VDJ recombination model fitted to out-of-frame rearrangements, and the resulting probabilities were checked against IGoR. In a later analysis, TCR-TCR, TCR-HLA and TCR-CMV co-occurrence was scored with hypergeometric tests, and a repertoire-size bias correction was applied to TCR pairs. In a later analysis, false discovery rates were estimated by permuting HLA or CMV assignments 20 times. In a later analysis, co-occurring TCRs were grouped with DBSCAN, and TCRdist sequence similarity was added when clustering was performed within HLA-allele-positive subsets. For co-occurrence clustering, repertoires with fewer than 30,000 or more than 120,000 public chains were excluded, along with several repertoires with anomalous nucleotide sharing. Imported from immuneACCESS, the table was reduced by TCRdb to in-frame sequences with V and J called. These copies leave out some clones; in studies compared against another copy, an unresolved V gene accounts for under half, and the cause of the remainder is not known. V and J calls plus clone size are reproduced from that table; the DNA served to infer D and trimming. This sample has 95,000 to 150,000 clones in its table, and 81% of those were observed once. 2.2% of the sample lies in the top ten.

Material for sequencing was PBMCs. This TCR was recovered from a woman aged 40-49 years in good health and CMV-seronegative. The chain is encoded by TRBV5-6 joined to TRBJ1-2, and perhaps TRBD1 as D gene, on 5 matching bases. The CDR3 in this case is CASTITDNGYTF. The sequenced DNA: TGTGCCAGTACAATAACGGACAATGGCTACACCTTC. Extended through the reference TRBV5-6 and TRBJ1-2 proteins, this CDR3 yields the full variable domain: DAGVTQSPTHLIKTRGQQVTLRCSPKSGHDTVSWYQQALGQGPQFIFQYYEEEERQRGNFPDRFSGHQFPNYSSELNVNALLLGDSALYLCASTITDNGYTFGSGTRLTVV.